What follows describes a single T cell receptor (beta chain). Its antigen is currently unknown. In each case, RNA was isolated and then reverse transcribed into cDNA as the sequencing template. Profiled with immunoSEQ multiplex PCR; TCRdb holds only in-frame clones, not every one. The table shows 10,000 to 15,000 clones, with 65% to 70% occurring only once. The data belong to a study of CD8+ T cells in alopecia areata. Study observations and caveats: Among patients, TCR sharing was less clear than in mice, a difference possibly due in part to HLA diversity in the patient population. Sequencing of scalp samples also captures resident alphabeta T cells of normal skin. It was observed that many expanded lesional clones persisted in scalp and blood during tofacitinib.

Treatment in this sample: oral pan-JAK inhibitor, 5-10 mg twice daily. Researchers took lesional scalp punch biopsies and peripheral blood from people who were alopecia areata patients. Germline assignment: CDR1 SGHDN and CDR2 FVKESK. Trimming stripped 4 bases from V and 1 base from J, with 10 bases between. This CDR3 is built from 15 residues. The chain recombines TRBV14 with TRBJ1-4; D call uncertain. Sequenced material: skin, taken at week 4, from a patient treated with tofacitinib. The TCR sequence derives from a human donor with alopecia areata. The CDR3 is CASSRRRGTNEKLFF. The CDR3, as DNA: TGTGCCAGCAGCCGTCGCCGGGGAACTAATGAAAAACTGTTTTTT.